A single sample gave rise to the 2 T cell receptor beta chains below, sequenced in a study of long-term antiretroviral therapy in people with HIV. The run of the v3.0 immunoSEQ assay was at survey level. This table comes from immunoSEQ multiplex PCR, and its TCRdb copy is limited to in-frame clones, with some not included. The data contain 24,000 or so clones, 85% of them singletons. The input for sequencing was unsorted PBMCs, taken 2.3 years after starting antiretroviral therapy. The receptors derive from a man aged 35 to 55 with HIV.

The chain uses TRBV25-1 and TRBJ1-1, with a weak D call TRBD1 (5 bases). Germline values: CDR1 MGHDK, CDR2 SYGVNS. V lost 6 bases to trimming and J lost 0 bases, with 11 bases between them. The length of the CDR3 is 14 residues. The CDR3 nucleotides are TGTGCCAGCAGCCAGGACACCTTGAACACTGAAGCTTTCTTT. It translates to CASSQDTLNTEAFF.

The J gene is TRBJ1-1, the V gene TRBV5-1; 7 bases are shared with TRBD1. The CDR3 is 14 amino acids. J gave up 2 bases and V 4 bases, and 5 bases lay outside the gene matches. The germline V gene has CDR1 SGHRS and CDR2 YFSETQ. CDR3 residues: CASSIDRENTEAFF. The CDR3 DNA is TGCGCCAGCAGCATAGACAGGGAAAACACTGAAGCTTTCTTT.